The rows below give T cell receptor beta chains drawn from one sample of a study of T cell changes during pregnancy in multiple sclerosis. Clones were read by immunoSEQ multiplex PCR, and TCRdb kept only the in-frame ones, dropping some. The sample has tens of thousands of clones, 90% seen once. Sequenced here: peripheral blood, sampled after pregnancy. The receptors originated from a female donor in good health, enrolled as a control in a pregnancy study. Both conserved end residues are part of each CDR3. The order of the fields is J gene, V gene, CDR3 protein.

j_gene: TRBJ2-2; v_gene: TRBV7-9; CDR3aa: CASSLGLAAIGELFF
j_gene: TRBJ1-1; v_gene: TRBV6-5; CDR3aa: CASTQGGEAFF
j_gene: TRBJ2-5; v_gene: TRBV5-1; CDR3aa: CASSQGKQETQYF
j_gene: TRBJ1-4; v_gene: TRBV6-4; CDR3aa: CASSALGGFGEKLFF
j_gene: TRBJ2-7; v_gene: TRBV7-2; CDR3aa: CASSLSFLSRGSYEQYF
j_gene: TRBJ2-1; v_gene: TRBV13; CDR3aa: CASSLGGRHAYNEQFF
j_gene: TRBJ2-1; v_gene: TRBV5-1; CDR3aa: CASSLAPGQGGLYEQFF
j_gene: TRBJ2-5; v_gene: TRBV11-2; CDR3aa: CASSLFAGLQETQYF
j_gene: TRBJ1-2; v_gene: TRBV2; CDR3aa: CASSLQQAANYGYTF
j_gene: TRBJ1-1; v_gene: TRBV18; CDR3aa: CASSEDKRGAFF
j_gene: TRBJ1-1; v_gene: TRBV18; CDR3aa: CASSRAPGVGTEAFF
j_gene: TRBJ2-5; v_gene: TRBV5-1; CDR3aa: CASSPTNQETQYF
j_gene: TRBJ2-7; v_gene: TRBV29-1; CDR3aa: CSVGRGTYEQYF
j_gene: TRBJ2-7; v_gene: TRBV30; CDR3aa: CAWSDPEGTSYEQYF
j_gene: TRBJ1-2; v_gene: TRBV28; CDR3aa: CASTGGNYGYTF
j_gene: TRBJ1-5; v_gene: TRBV19; CDR3aa: CASNDRDNQPQHF
j_gene: TRBJ1-2; v_gene: TRBV10-3; CDR3aa: CAISPGQVDYTF
j_gene: TRBJ1-5; v_gene: TRBV18; CDR3aa: CASSPTGGSYSNQPQHF
j_gene: TRBJ2-5; v_gene: TRBV6-5; CDR3aa: CASSLSGTSGTQYF
j_gene: TRBJ1-2; v_gene: TRBV5-1; CDR3aa: CASSQGTTAANYTF
j_gene: TRBJ2-6; v_gene: TRBV5-6; CDR3aa: CASNTLPQSGANVLTF
j_gene: TRBJ1-5; v_gene: TRBV5-6; CDR3aa: CASSLATGQGRNQPQHF
j_gene: TRBJ1-5; v_gene: TRBV30; CDR3aa: CAWSVQINQPQHF
j_gene: TRBJ2-2; v_gene: TRBV14; CDR3aa: CASSEGRYTGELFF